The 17 T cell receptor beta chains reported below all come from one sample, sequenced in a study of blood T cell repertoires in COVID-19. TCRdb's copy holds only in-frame clones and misses some; the assay was immunoSEQ multiplex PCR. The repertoire has a few hundred thousand clones, 65% to 85% of them found once; the top ten carry approximately 1.1%. Sequenced input: peripheral blood. These receptors were taken from a woman in her fifties or sixties with acute or convalescent COVID-19.

The J gene is TRBJ1-2, the V gene TRBV30, with D possibly being TRBD1 (6 bases). Trimming took off 3 bases at V and 0 bases at J, with 14 bases between the two ends. The CDR3 totals 15 residues. The germline CDR1 and CDR2 sequences are GTSNPN and SVGIG (reference sequence). The CDR3 DNA is TGTGCCTGGAGGGGCGGGCAGGGGCCTAACTATGGCTACACCTTC. Amino acid sequence: CAWRGGQGPNYGYTF.

This sequence joins TRBV7-9 and TRBJ2-3, with 14 bases matching TRBD2. Germline assignment: CDR1 SEHNR and CDR2 FQNEAQ (reference sequence). V trimming: 5 bases; J trimming: 4 bases; junction bases outside the gene matches: 5. CDR3 length: 16 amino acids. The CDR3 is CASSDGGLAGADTQYF. The CDR3 nucleotides are TGTGCCAGCAGCGACGGGGGACTAGCGGGAGCAGATACGCAGTATTTT.

The chain carries TRBV7-2 and TRBJ2-3; 10 bases are a match to TRBD2. V shed 5 bases, J shed 5 bases, and the junction held 13 bases outside the gene matches. The CDR3 length is 17 residues. Germline assignment: CDR1 SGHTA and CDR2 FQGNSA. The CDR3 loop reads CASSRQGTSALGDTQYF. The CDR3 bases are TGTGCCAGCAGCCGGCAGGGGACTAGCGCTTTGGGAGATACGCAGTATTTT. Full variable domain (rest looked up from reference TRBV7-2 and TRBJ2-3): GAGVSQSPSNKVTEKGKDVELRCDPISGHTALYWYRQSLGQGLEFLIYFQGNSAPDKSGLPSDRFSAERTGGSVSTLTIQRTQQEDSAVYLCASSRQGTSALGDTQYFGPGTRLTVL.

The chain employs TRBV24-1 and TRBJ2-4, with a possible D match to TRBD2 (5 bases). The germline gives CDR1 KGHDR, CDR2 SFDVKD. CDR3 length equals 14 residues. Deletions cut 4 bases from V and 8 bases from J, with 14 bases between. The CDR3 sequence is CATSDPSRGDIQYF. CDR3 nucleotide sequence: TGTGCCACCAGTGACCCCAGTCGGGGAGACATTCAGTACTTC.

This sequence joins TRBV2 and TRBJ2-3; the D gene is possibly TRBD1 (6 bases). V gave up 1 base and J gave up 2 bases, with 10 bases separating them. Germline-derived CDR1 and CDR2 are SNHLY and FYNNEI. The CDR3 sequence is 15 residues long. The CDR3 DNA reads as TGTGCCAGCAGTGAAGACCGGACAGACACAGATACGCAGTATTTT. Its protein product is CASSEDRTDTDTQYF.

The V call is TRBV7-2, the J call TRBJ2-3; 9 bases match TRBD1. CDR1 SGHTA and CDR2 FQGNSA come from the germline V gene. With 3 bases clipped from V and 2 bases from J, the junction kept 3 bases outside the gene matches. CDR3 length equals 15 residues. The CDR3 DNA is TGTGCCAGCAGCTTTGACAGGGGGAACACAGATACGCAGTATTTT. Translation: CASSFDRGNTDTQYF.

The table lists this clone with a count of one. The V call is TRBV7-2, the J call TRBJ1-2, with D possibly matching TRBD1 (6 bases). This CDR3 comprises 13 residues. V lost 4 bases, J lost 8 bases, and 14 bases lay in between. CDR1 is SGHTA, CDR2 FQGNSA, per germline. The CDR3 reads CASSWRTDGGYTF. The DNA for the CDR3 is TGTGCCAGCAGCTGGAGGACAGATGGGGGCTACACCTTC.

The chain recombines TRBV5-8 with TRBJ2-7; no reliable D call. This CDR3 has 13 residues. The V gene's germline CDR1 is SGHTS and CDR2 YDEGEE. The germline V and J ends were trimmed by 0 bases and 0 bases, with 4 bases remaining between them. CDR3 coding DNA: TGTGCCAGCAGCTTGGGACACTCCTACGAGCAGTACGTC. It encodes CASSLGHSYEQYV.

This rearrangement joins TRBV27 to TRBJ1-6, with D perhaps TRBD1 (5 bases). The CDR3 has 15 residues. In germline, CDR1 is MNHEY, CDR2 SMNVEV (reference sequence). Trimming shortened V by 5 bases and J by 7 bases, and 15 bases separated the two germline ends. As DNA, the CDR3 is TGTGCCAGCAGTGGCCGGGCTCAGGGCAATTCACCCCTCCACTTT. Amino acid sequence: CASSGRAQGNSPLHF.

The V call is TRBV6-5, the J call TRBJ2-1, with 7 bases that match TRBD2. V was pared by 8 bases and J by 8 bases, with 6 bases of the junction left unmatched. Germline lookup yields CDR1 MNHEY and CDR2 SVGAGI. The CDR3 length is 12 residues. CDR3 sequence (DNA): TGTGCCAGCGCTCGGGGGGTGGATGAGCAGTTCTTC. Translated, it gives CASARGVDEQFF.

The chain recombines TRBV2 with TRBJ1-1; D ambiguous. The CDR3 covers 13 residues. V was trimmed by 6 bases and J by 2 bases, leaving 10 bases between them. CDR1 is SNHLY and CDR2 is FYNNEI in the germline V gene. As DNA, the CDR3 is TGTGCCAGCAGGTACAACCTTAACACTGAAGCTTTCTTT. It yields the protein CASRYNLNTEAFF.

The V gene is TRBV6-6, the J gene TRBJ2-3; D uncertain. This CDR3 spans 17 amino acids. V was trimmed by 5 bases and J by 0 bases, leaving 18 bases between them. In germline, CDR1 is MNHNY, CDR2 SVGAGI (reference sequence). The CDR3 region is CASSRSPVDSSTDTQYF. As DNA, the CDR3 is TGTGCCAGCAGTCGATCCCCGGTTGATTCGAGCACAGATACGCAGTATTTT.

The genes are TRBV11-3 and TRBJ1-5; no definite D call. The CDR3 is 14 amino acids. V gave up 3 bases and J gave up 2 bases, with 8 bases separating them. Germline V gene lookup returns CDR1 SGHNT and CDR2 YENEEA. CDR3 in DNA: TGTGCCAGCAGCTTCAGGTATGGCAATCAGCCCCAGCATTTT. This codes for CASSFRYGNQPQHF.

The CDR3 loop is CASGGPSGSYNEQFF. CDR3 coding DNA: TGTGCCAGCGGTGGTCCCAGCGGCTCCTACAATGAGCAGTTCTTC. The V gene is TRBV9, the J gene TRBJ2-1, with D perhaps matching TRBD2 (5 bases). The germline gives CDR1 SGDLS, CDR2 YYNGEE. The V end lost 7 bases, the J end lost 0 bases, and 14 bases lay between the germline ends. The CDR3 runs 15 residues.

This rearrangement joins TRBV18 to TRBJ1-2; 7 positions agree with TRBD1. This CDR3 is built from 13 residues. Germline CDR1 and CDR2: KGHSH and LQKENI. V dropped 1 base and J dropped 8; count of bases not matched to a gene: 4. The CDR3 is CASSPQGAGGYTF. CDR3 nucleotide sequence: TGTGCCAGCTCACCACAGGGGGCCGGCGGCTACACCTTC.

V usage is TRBV19 and J usage is TRBJ1-2, with 9 bases aligning to TRBD1. The trim removed 5 bases at V and 10 bases at J, leaving 14 bases unmatched. CDR1 LNHDA and CDR2 SQIVND come from the germline V gene (reference sequence). CDR3 length equals 15 residues. The CDR3 DNA reads TGTGCCAGTAGTCTAACGATCCGGGACAGGGAAACCTACACCTTC. This sequence encodes CASSLTIRDRETYTF.

The chain joins TRBV5-6 to TRBJ1-1, with TRBD1 identical over 8 bases. The germline CDR1 and CDR2 sequences are SGHDT and YYEEEE. V lost 4 bases, J lost 11 bases, and 7 bases stayed unmatched. The CDR3 is 12 residues long. CDR3 amino acids: CASSPDRGRAFF. CDR3 nucleotides: TGTGCCAGCAGCCCAGACAGGGGTAGGGCTTTCTTT.